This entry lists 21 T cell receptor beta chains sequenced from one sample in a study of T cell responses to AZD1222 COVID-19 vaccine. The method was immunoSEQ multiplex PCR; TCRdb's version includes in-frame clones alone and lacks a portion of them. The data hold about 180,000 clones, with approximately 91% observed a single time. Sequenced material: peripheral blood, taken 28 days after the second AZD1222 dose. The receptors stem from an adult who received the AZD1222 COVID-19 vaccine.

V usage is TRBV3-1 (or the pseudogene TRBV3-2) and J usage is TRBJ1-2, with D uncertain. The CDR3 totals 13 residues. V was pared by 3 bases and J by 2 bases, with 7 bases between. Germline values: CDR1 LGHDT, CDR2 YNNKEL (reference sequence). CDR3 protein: CASSHGVNYGYTF. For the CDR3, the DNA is TGTGCCAGCAGCCACGGGGTAAACTATGGCTACACCTTC.

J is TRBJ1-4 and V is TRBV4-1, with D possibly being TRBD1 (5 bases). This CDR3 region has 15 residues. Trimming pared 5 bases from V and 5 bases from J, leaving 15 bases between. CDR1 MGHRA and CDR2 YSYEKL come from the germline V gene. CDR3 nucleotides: TGCGCCAGCAGCTCTCGACAGTCCTTCAATGAAAAACTGTTTTTT. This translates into CASSSRQSFNEKLFF.

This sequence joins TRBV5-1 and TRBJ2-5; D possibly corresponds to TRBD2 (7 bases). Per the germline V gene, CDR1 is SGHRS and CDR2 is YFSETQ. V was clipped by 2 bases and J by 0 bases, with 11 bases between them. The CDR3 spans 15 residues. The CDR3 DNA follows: TGCGCCAGCAGCTTCGAGGGGGGGTACCAAGAGACCCAGTACTTC. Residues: CASSFEGGYQETQYF. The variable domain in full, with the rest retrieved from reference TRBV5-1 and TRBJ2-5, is KAGVTQTPRYLIKTRGQQVTLSCSPISGHRSVSWYQQTPGQGLQFLFEYFSETQRNKGNFPGRFSGRQFSNSRSEMNVSTLELGDSALYLCASSFEGGYQETQYFGPGTRLLVL.

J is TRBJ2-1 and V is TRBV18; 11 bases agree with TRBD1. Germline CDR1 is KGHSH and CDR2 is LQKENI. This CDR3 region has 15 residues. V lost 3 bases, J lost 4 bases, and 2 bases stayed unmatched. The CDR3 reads CASSPGTGGYNEQFF. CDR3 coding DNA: TGTGCCAGCTCACCGGGGACAGGGGGGTACAATGAGCAGTTCTTC.

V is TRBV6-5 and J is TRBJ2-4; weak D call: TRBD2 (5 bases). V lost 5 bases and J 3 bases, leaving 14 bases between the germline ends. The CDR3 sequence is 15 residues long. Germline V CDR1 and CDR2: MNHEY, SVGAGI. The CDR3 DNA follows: TGTGCCAGCAGTCGAGATGAGGGCGGCAAAAACATTCAGTACTTC. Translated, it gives CASSRDEGGKNIQYF.

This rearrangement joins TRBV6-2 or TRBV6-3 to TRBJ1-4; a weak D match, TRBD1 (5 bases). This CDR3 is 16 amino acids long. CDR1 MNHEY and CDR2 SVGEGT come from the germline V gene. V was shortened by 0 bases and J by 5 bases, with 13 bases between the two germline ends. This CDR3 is CASSYSAGTHNEKLFF. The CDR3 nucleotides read TGTGCCAGCAGTTACTCGGCAGGGACCCACAATGAAAAACTGTTTTTT.

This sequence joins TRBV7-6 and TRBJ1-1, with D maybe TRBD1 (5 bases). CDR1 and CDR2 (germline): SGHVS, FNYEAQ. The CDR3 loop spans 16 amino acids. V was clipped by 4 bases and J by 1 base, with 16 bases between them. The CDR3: CASSWGLVIGNTEAFF. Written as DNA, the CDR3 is TGTGCCAGCAGCTGGGGACTGGTTATTGGGAACACTGAAGCTTTCTTT.

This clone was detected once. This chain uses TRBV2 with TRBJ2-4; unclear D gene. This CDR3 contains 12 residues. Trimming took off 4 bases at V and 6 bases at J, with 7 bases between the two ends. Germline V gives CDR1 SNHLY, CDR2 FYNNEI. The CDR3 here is CASSAKRNIQYF. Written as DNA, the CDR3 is TGTGCCAGCAGTGCCAAGCGAAACATTCAGTACTTC.

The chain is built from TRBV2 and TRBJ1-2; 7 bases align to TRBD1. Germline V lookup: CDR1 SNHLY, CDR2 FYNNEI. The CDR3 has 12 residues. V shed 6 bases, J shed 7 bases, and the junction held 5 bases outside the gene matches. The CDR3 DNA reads TGTGCCAGCAGACCAGGGGGGGGTGGCTACACCTTC. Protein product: CASRPGGGGYTF.

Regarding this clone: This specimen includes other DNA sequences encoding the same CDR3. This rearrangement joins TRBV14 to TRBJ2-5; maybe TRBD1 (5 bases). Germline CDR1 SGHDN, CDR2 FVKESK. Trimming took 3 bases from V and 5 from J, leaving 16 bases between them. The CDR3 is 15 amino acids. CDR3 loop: CASSQASGAGETQYF. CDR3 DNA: TGTGCCAGCAGCCAGGCCAGTGGGGCCGGGGAGACCCAGTACTTC.

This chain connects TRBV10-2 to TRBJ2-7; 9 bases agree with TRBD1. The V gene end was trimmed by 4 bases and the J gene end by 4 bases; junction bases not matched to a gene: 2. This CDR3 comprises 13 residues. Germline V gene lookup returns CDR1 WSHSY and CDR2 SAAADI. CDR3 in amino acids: CASSAGQGYEQYF. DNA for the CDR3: TGCGCCAGCAGTGCGGGACAGGGTTACGAGCAGTACTTC.

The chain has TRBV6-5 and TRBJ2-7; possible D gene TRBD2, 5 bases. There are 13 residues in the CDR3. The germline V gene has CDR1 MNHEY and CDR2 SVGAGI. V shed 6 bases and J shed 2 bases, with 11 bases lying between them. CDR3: CASSPGSTYEQYF. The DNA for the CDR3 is TGTGCCAGCAGCCCGGGATCCACCTACGAGCAGTACTTC.

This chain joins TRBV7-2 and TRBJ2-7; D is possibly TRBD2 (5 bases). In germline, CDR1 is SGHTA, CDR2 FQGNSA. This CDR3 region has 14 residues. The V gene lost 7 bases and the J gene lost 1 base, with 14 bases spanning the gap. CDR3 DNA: TGTGCCAGCAAAAGGGAGACTCCGTCCTACGAGCAGTACTTC. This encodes CASKRETPSYEQYF.

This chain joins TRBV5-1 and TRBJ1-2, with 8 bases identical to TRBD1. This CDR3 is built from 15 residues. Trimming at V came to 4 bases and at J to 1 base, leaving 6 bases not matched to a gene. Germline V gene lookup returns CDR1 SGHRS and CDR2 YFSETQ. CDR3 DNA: TGCGCCAGCAGCCTCGACAGGGGATATAACTATGGCTACACCTTC. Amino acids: CASSLDRGYNYGYTF.

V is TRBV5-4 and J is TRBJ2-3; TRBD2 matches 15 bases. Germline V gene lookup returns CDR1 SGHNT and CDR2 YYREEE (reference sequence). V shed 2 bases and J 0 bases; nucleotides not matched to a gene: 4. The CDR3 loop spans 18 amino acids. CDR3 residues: CASSFRTSGGGSTDTQYF. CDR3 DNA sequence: TGTGCCAGCAGCTTCCGGACTAGCGGGGGGGGAAGCACAGATACGCAGTATTTT.

CDR3 loop: CASISIVPGELFF. The CDR3, as DNA: TGTGCCAGCATAAGTATCGTCCCCGGGGAGCTGTTTTTT. The chain joins TRBV6-5 to TRBJ2-2; D is unclear. Looked up from germline, CDR1 is MNHEY and CDR2 is SVGAGI. This CDR3 is 13 amino acids long. V was clipped by 7 bases and J by 6 bases, with 12 bases between them.

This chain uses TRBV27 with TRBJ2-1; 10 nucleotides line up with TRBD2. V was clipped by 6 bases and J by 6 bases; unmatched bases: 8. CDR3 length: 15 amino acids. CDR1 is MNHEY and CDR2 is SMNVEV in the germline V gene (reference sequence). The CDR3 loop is CASRKSGGALNEQFF. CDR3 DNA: TGTGCCAGCAGAAAAAGCGGGGGGGCCCTCAATGAGCAGTTCTTC.

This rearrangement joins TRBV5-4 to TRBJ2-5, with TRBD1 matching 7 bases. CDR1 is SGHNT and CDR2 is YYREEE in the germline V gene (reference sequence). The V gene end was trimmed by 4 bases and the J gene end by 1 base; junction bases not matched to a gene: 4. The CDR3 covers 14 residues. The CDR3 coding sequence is TGTGCCAGCAGCGTGGGGACAGTCCAAGAGACCCAGTACTTC. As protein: CASSVGTVQETQYF.

The CDR3: CASSDMTSGGDTQYF. In DNA form, the CDR3 reads TGTGCCAGCAGTGACATGACTAGCGGGGGGGATACGCAGTATTTT. The chain recombines TRBV25-1 with TRBJ2-3; 13 nucleotides align to TRBD2. V trimming: 3 bases; J trimming: 6 bases; junction bases outside the gene matches: 3. The CDR3 is 15 residues long. In germline, CDR1 is MGHDK, CDR2 SYGVNS.

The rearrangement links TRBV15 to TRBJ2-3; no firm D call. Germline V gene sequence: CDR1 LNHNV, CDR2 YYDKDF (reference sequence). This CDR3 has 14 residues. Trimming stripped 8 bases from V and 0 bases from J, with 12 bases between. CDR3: CATSIRTSTDTQYF. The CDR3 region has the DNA TGTGCCACCTCAATCCGTACTAGCACAGATACGCAGTATTTT.

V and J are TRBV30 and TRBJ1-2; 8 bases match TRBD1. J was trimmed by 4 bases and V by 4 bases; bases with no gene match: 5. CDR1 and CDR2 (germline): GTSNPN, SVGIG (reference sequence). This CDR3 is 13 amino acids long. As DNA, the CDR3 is TGTGCCTGGAAGCGGGACAGGCCCTATGGCTACACCTTC. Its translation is CAWKRDRPYGYTF.